What follows are 22 T cell receptor beta chains derived from one specimen sequenced in a study of T cells in Graves' hyperthyroidism and ophthalmopathy. Amplification of TCR beta CDR3 regions was performed using RNA transcripts as template. The HTBI primer set served for first-round RT-PCR of the TCR CDR3. TCRdb reanalysed the multiplex PCR reads using MiXCR and keeps one entry per CDR3 protein. The sample contains hundreds of thousands of distinct CDR3 sequences, 18% of which appear only once. Sequenced input: blood. These receptor sequences come from a woman in her fifties or sixties with Graves' hyperthyroidism that later progressed to Graves' ophthalmopathy.

The chain carries TRBV10-1 and TRBJ2-3; 7 bases align to TRBD2. Germline assignment: CDR1 WNHNN and CDR2 SYGVQD (reference sequence). This CDR3 comprises 15 residues. J lost 0 bases, V lost 0 bases, and 0 bases had no gene match. The DNA for the CDR3 is TGCGCCAGCAGTGAGTCTAGCGGGAGCACAGATACGCAGTATTTT. Its translation: CASSESSGSTDTQYF.

V gene TRBV5-1 combines with J gene TRBJ2-3; 8 nucleotides match TRBD2. The CDR3 extends over 14 amino acids. V gave up 6 bases and J gave up 2 bases; unmatched junction bases: 5. In germline, CDR1 is SGHRS, CDR2 YFSETQ. CDR3 in DNA: TGCGCCAGCATGCGGGGGGTGAACACAGATACGCAGTATTTT. Translation gives CASMRGVNTDTQYF.

The chain couples TRBV6-1 to TRBJ2-2, with 11 bases lining up with TRBD1. The length of the CDR3 is 16 residues. V lost 5 bases to trimming and J lost 1 base; unmatched junction nucleotides: 3. Germline CDR1 MNHNS, CDR2 SASEGT. The CDR3 sequence is CASSRDRGMNTGELFF. DNA of the CDR3: TGTGCCAGCAGTAGGGACAGGGGGATGAACACCGGGGAGCTGTTTTTT.

The chain is built from TRBV7-9 and TRBJ2-3; no firm D call. This CDR3 has 11 amino acids. Looked up from germline, CDR1 is SEHNR and CDR2 is FQNEAQ (reference sequence). The ends were cut back, 10 bases at V and 4 bases at J, with 9 bases in the middle. CDR3 in DNA: TGTGCCACCCTATGGGCAGATACGCAGTATTTT. Residues: CATLWADTQYF.

This chain uses TRBV18 with TRBJ2-1, with 10 positions matching TRBD2. The germline gives CDR1 KGHSH, CDR2 LQKENI. This CDR3 contains 16 residues. Trimming at V came to 6 bases and at J to 5 bases, leaving 10 bases not matched to a gene. This CDR3 is CASSPRASGGNNEQFF. DNA of the CDR3: TGTGCCAGCTCTCCCCGGGCTAGCGGGGGAAACAATGAGCAGTTCTTC.

This clonotype has only a few counts. The rearrangement joins TRBV14 to TRBJ1-6; a possible D gene is TRBD1 (6 bases). V lost 3 bases to trimming and J lost 10 bases, with 13 bases between them. Per germline, CDR1 SGHDN and CDR2 FVKESK. This CDR3 spans 14 amino acids. CDR3 loop: CASSHSGVGSPLHF. The CDR3 DNA is TGTGCCAGCAGCCACTCAGGGGTAGGGTCACCCCTCCACTTT.

This clonotype was found a few times. The genes are TRBV29-1 and TRBJ2-2, with 10 positions matching TRBD1. The CDR3 is made up of 14 amino acids. Looked up from germline, CDR1 is SQVTM and CDR2 is ANQGSEA. V shed 5 bases and J 5 bases; nucleotides not matched to a gene: 5. The DNA of the CDR3 is TGCAGCGTTCCCGGGACAGGGGAAACCGGGGAGCTGTTTTTT. Its translation: CSVPGTGETGELFF.

The rearrangement joins TRBV18 to TRBJ2-2; 10 positions agree with TRBD2. Germline V lookup: CDR1 KGHSH, CDR2 LQKENI. V shed 3 bases, J shed 5 bases, and the junction held 6 bases outside the gene matches. The CDR3 loop spans 16 amino acids. The CDR3 region has the DNA TGTGCCAGCTCACCGCGACTAGCGGGTGATACCGGGGAGCTGTTTTTT. Protein sequence: CASSPRLAGDTGELFF.

In its sample, this clonotype was seen many times. This sequence joins TRBV6-1 and TRBJ1-1, with a possible D match to TRBD1 (5 bases). This CDR3 region has 14 residues. Germline lookup yields CDR1 MNHNS and CDR2 SASEGT. V shed 7 bases and J shed 4 bases, with 16 bases lying between them. The CDR3 region is CASNRPSESTEAFF. Here the CDR3 DNA reads TGTGCCAGCAACAGGCCCTCTGAGAGCACTGAAGCTTTCTTT.

This clonotype was counted many times. The chain employs TRBV7-9 and TRBJ2-5; D perhaps matches TRBD1 (6 bases). Per germline, CDR1 SEHNR and CDR2 FQNEAQ (reference sequence). The CDR3 sequence is 14 residues long. Trimming took 1 base from V and 0 from J, leaving 6 bases between them. The CDR3, as DNA: TGTGCCAGCAGCTTAGAGGGGGACCAAGAGACCCAGTACTTC. Translating gives CASSLEGDQETQYF.

In this sample, this clonotype turned up many times. The rearrangement joins TRBV7-3 to TRBJ1-1; D is ambiguous. Trimming pared 1 base from V and 1 base from J, leaving 4 bases between. From germline, CDR1 is SGHTA and CDR2 FQGTGA. This CDR3 spans 13 amino acids. CDR3 DNA sequence: TGTGCCAGCAGCTTAATGCAGAACACTGAAGCTTTCTTT. As protein: CASSLMQNTEAFF.

The CDR3 protein is CASRPGQTNEKLFF. In DNA, the CDR3 is TGTGCCAGTAGACCGGGACAGACTAATGAAAAACTGTTTTTT. This chain links TRBV19 with TRBJ1-4; 7 bases are a match to TRBD1. V gave up 6 bases and J gave up 2 bases; unmatched junction bases: 3. Germline V gene sequence: CDR1 LNHDA, CDR2 SQIVND (reference sequence). The CDR3 totals 14 residues.

The chain recombines TRBV2 with TRBJ2-1; tentatively, D is TRBD1 (6 bases). The CDR3 is 16 amino acids. CDR1 is SNHLY and CDR2 is FYNNEI in the germline V gene. Trimming left V 6 bases short and J 0 bases short, with 15 bases between. CDR3 loop: CASSQRQVSSYNEQFF. In nucleotides, the CDR3 is TGTGCCAGCAGCCAGAGACAGGTCAGCTCCTACAATGAGCAGTTCTTC.

This clonotype was counted a few times. The gene calls are TRBV6-5 and TRBJ1-6, with a possible D match to TRBD1 (6 bases). Deletions cut 4 bases from V and 10 bases from J, with 17 bases between. The CDR3 has 15 amino acids. From germline, CDR1 is MNHEY and CDR2 SVGAGI. CDR3 coding DNA: TGTGCCAGCAGTTTTGGTGAACAGGGATTATCACCCCTCCACTTT. Its translation: CASSFGEQGLSPLHF.

The gene calls are TRBV30 and TRBJ1-1; no definite D call. The CDR3 has 11 amino acids. The V gene lost 5 bases and the J gene lost 10 bases, with 14 bases spanning the gap. Germline CDR1 is GTSNPN and CDR2 is SVGIG (reference sequence). The CDR3 reads CAWHSGSGAFF. The DNA for the CDR3 is TGTGCCTGGCATTCGGGCTCGGGAGCTTTCTTT.

This clonotype has at least ten counts. The chain uses TRBV27 and TRBJ1-2; D perhaps matches TRBD1 (6 bases). Looked up from germline, CDR1 is MNHEY and CDR2 is SMNVEV (reference sequence). Trimming removed 8 bases from V and 2 bases from J, with 12 bases in between. This CDR3 is built from 13 residues. In DNA form, the CDR3 reads TGTGCCAGCTCGCTTACAGGGAACTATGGCTACACCTTC. Protein sequence: CASSLTGNYGYTF.

A few counts support this clonotype. V is TRBV14 and J is TRBJ2-4; 7 bases are shared with TRBD1. The junction had 9 bases not matched to a gene; V was cut back by 1 base and J by 3 bases. Germline CDR1 is SGHDN and CDR2 is FVKESK. CDR3 size: 17 residues. DNA of the CDR3: TGTGCCAGCAGCCAAGCTGCGGCCGGGACAGTCAAAAACATTCAGTACTTC. This sequence encodes CASSQAAAGTVKNIQYF.

Many counts were recorded for this clonotype. The chain joins TRBV11-1 to TRBJ2-1, with 9 bases aligning to TRBD2. The CDR3 covers 15 residues. Germline V CDR1 and CDR2: SGHAT, FQDESV (reference sequence). The ends lost 1 base at V and 8 bases at J; junction bases unmatched: 6. Written as DNA, the CDR3 is TGTGCCAGCAGCTTAGTAGCGGGGGAGTGGGATGAGCAGTTCTTC. Encoded protein: CASSLVAGEWDEQFF.

The chain carries TRBV6-1 and TRBJ2-3; 8 bases are shared with TRBD2. The CDR3 spans 15 residues. J was trimmed by 3 bases and V by 6 bases; bases with no gene match: 8. Germline loops: CDR1 MNHNS, CDR2 SASEGT. Here the CDR3 DNA reads TGTGCCAGCAGAGTCCTAGCGGGCTTAACAGATACGCAGTATTTT. The encoded protein is CASRVLAGLTDTQYF.

The chain carries TRBV2 and TRBJ2-4, with TRBD1 matching 9 bases. Germline CDR1 SNHLY, CDR2 FYNNEI. The CDR3 runs 17 residues. Trimming took 3 bases from V and 1 from J; bases not matched to a gene: 7. The CDR3 spells CASSEVQGARAKNIQYF. DNA of the CDR3: TGTGCCAGCAGTGAGGTACAGGGGGCGAGGGCCAAAAACATTCAGTACTTC. Full variable domain (remainder filled in from reference TRBV2 and TRBJ2-4): EPEVTQTPSHQVTQMGQEVILRCVPISNHLYFYWYRQILGQKVEFLVSFYNNEISEKSEIFDDQFSVERPDGSNFTLKIRSTKLEDSAMYFCASSEVQGARAKNIQYFGAGTRLSVL.

In regard to this clonotype: This clone may be a read error of a much larger clone one base away. This chain links TRBV2 with TRBJ2-7; maybe TRBD2 (5 bases). Germline V gene data show CDR1 as SNHLY and CDR2 as FYNNEI. The CDR3 covers 13 residues. The chain's CDR3 is CVSSWTSAYEQYF. CDR3 bases: TGTGTCAGCAGTTGGACTTCGGCCTACGAGCAGTACTTC.

The sample holds many counts of this clonotype. As DNA, the CDR3 is TGTGCCAGAGCCGGGGGGGATCAAGAGACCCAGTACTTC. It encodes CARAGGDQETQYF. This rearrangement joins TRBV2 to TRBJ2-5; TRBD2 matches 8 bases. V lost 9 bases to trimming and J lost 2 bases; unmatched junction nucleotides: 5. Germline CDR1 and CDR2: SNHLY and FYNNEI. The CDR3 has 13 residues. The full variable domain, its missing parts supplied by reference TRBV2 and TRBJ2-5, is EPEVTQTPSHQVTQMGQEVILRCVPISNHLYFYWYRQILGQKVEFLVSFYNNEISEKSEIFDDQFSVERPDGSNFTLKIRSTKLEDSAMYFCARAGGDQETQYFGPGTRLLVL.